Listed here are 25 T cell receptor beta chains from one sample, sequenced in a study of T-cell reconstitution after alpha-beta-depleted transplantation in children. A library of TCRbeta sequences, prepared with unique molecular identifiers, was generated. TCRdb fed the PCR reads into MiXCR, producing one record per CDR3 protein. This table has fewer than 550,000 distinct CDR3 sequences, approximately 10% appearing once. Sequenced material: PBMCs from the stem cell graft donor, taken from the stem cell graft. The receptors were gathered from a human donor who donated a stem cell graft to a child with acute myeloid leukemia.

This clonotype was counted once. The V call is TRBV4-2, the J call TRBJ2-5, with D unresolved. The CDR3 is 14 amino acids. The germline V gene encodes CDR1 LGHNA and CDR2 YNFKEQ. V shed 0 bases and J shed 10 bases, with 15 bases lying between them. The CDR3 DNA follows: TGTGCCAGCAGCCAAGATTCGACCCCCGAGCGCCAGTACTTC. It encodes CASSQDSTPERQYF.

This clonotype is medium-sized (0.01 to 0.1%) within its sample. This chain uses TRBV7-2 with TRBJ2-5; no clear D. The length of the CDR3 is 14 residues. Germline V gene data show CDR1 as SGHTA and CDR2 as FQGNSA. The V and J ends lost 5 bases and 1 base respectively, with 11 bases between them. The CDR3, as DNA: TGTGCCAGCAGCCAAAGACTGAGCCAAGAGACCCAGTACTTC. Amino acid sequence: CASSQRLSQETQYF.

This clonotype was detected many times. The J gene is TRBJ2-7, the V gene TRBV5-6; D gene ambiguous. This CDR3 is 13 amino acids long. The V end was cut by 0 bases, the J end by 4 bases, with 8 bases between. Germline loops: CDR1 SGHDT, CDR2 YYEEEE. For the CDR3, the DNA is TGTGCCAGCAGCTTGGACCGAAGTTACGAGCAGTACGTC. This encodes CASSLDRSYEQYV.

This clonotype was recorded a few times. The chain combines TRBV5-4 with TRBJ2-7, with D unresolved. The CDR3 has 12 amino acids. V was shortened by 4 bases and J by 5 bases, with 10 bases between the two germline ends. Per the germline V gene, CDR1 is SGHNT and CDR2 is YYREEE (reference sequence). In DNA form, the CDR3 reads TGTGCCAGCAGCCTAAGTGAGAACGAGCAGTACTTC. It is translated as CASSLSENEQYF.

This clonotype was detected ten times or more. The chain couples TRBV10-3 to TRBJ1-1; 8 nucleotides align to TRBD1. From germline, CDR1 is ENHRY and CDR2 SYGVKD. Trimming took 6 bases from V and 0 from J; bases not matched to a gene: 6. The CDR3 has 15 residues. The CDR3 sequence is CAISATGDMNTEAFF. The CDR3, as DNA: TGTGCCATCAGCGCGACAGGGGACATGAACACTGAAGCTTTCTTT.

This clonotype was counted a few times. The gene calls are TRBV4-1 and TRBJ2-1; D may be TRBD2 (6 bases). The CDR3 has 15 residues. V gave up 0 bases and J gave up 9 bases, with 15 bases separating them. The germline gives CDR1 MGHRA, CDR2 YSYEKL. Here the CDR3 reads CASSQETPAGGEQFF. The CDR3 DNA reads as TGCGCCAGCAGCCAAGAAACCCCAGCCGGGGGTGAGCAGTTCTTC.

The V call is TRBV6-5, the J call TRBJ1-2, with 7 bases that match TRBD1. The CDR3 runs to 11 residues. The germline CDR1 and CDR2 sequences are MNHEY and SVGAGI. Losses at the gene ends were 8 bases for V and 8 bases for J; bases not matched to a gene: 5. CDR3 DNA sequence: TGTGCCAGCGGGACAGCTTTGGGCTACACCTTC. It specifies CASGTALGYTF.

DNA for the CDR3: TGCAGTGCCCCCCCTGGGGGGACAGGGTTTGAAAAACTGTTTTTT. Translating gives CSAPPGGTGFEKLFF. J is TRBJ1-4 and V is TRBV20-1; TRBD1 aligns across 9 bases. This CDR3 is built from 15 residues. The germline V gene encodes CDR1 DFQATT and CDR2 SNEGSKA (reference sequence). J was trimmed by 7 bases and V by 6 bases; bases with no gene match: 12.

The V and J genes are TRBV7-9 and TRBJ2-7; the D is unclear. Trimming took 2 bases from V and 6 from J, leaving 8 bases between them. The CDR3 totals 12 residues. Germline V gene data show CDR1 as SEHNR and CDR2 as FQNEAQ (reference sequence). The CDR3 here is CASSLNTPEQYF. CDR3 sequence (DNA): TGTGCCAGCAGCTTAAACACTCCCGAGCAGTACTTC.

J is TRBJ1-6 and V is TRBV12-3 or TRBV12-4; the D gene is possibly TRBD1 (5 bases). V lost 6 bases and J lost 5, with 11 bases in between. The CDR3 sequence is 14 residues long. The CDR3 nucleotides are TGTGCCAGCAGCCGAGACAGAGATAATTCACCCCTCCACTTT. It yields the protein CASSRDRDNSPLHF.

This clonotype was seen more than once but under ten times. The V and J genes are TRBV5-1 and TRBJ2-7; a possible D gene is TRBD2 (6 bases). Germline CDR1 reads SGHRS; CDR2 reads YFSETQ. The length of the CDR3 is 14 residues. Deletions cut 0 bases from V and 4 bases from J, with 11 bases between. In DNA form, the CDR3 reads TGCGCCAGCAGCTTGGAGGGCGGGATGTACGAGCAGTACGTC. Translation gives CASSLEGGMYEQYV.

This clonotype was detected many times. The rearrangement uses TRBV29-1 and TRBJ2-6; D unclear. CDR3 length equals 13 residues. The germline CDR1 and CDR2 sequences are SQVTM and ANQGSEA. Trimming removed 4 bases at V and 0 bases at J, with 4 bases between. CDR3 loop: CSVGYSGANVLTF. In DNA form, the CDR3 reads TGCAGCGTTGGGTACTCTGGGGCCAACGTCCTGACTTTC.

The chain joins TRBV6-2 or TRBV6-3 to TRBJ1-5; no firm D call. CDR3 size: 12 residues. Trimming pared 6 bases from V and 7 bases from J, leaving 10 bases between. The germline CDR1 and CDR2 sequences are MNHEY and SVGEGT. This CDR3 is CASRQQRQPQHF. In nucleotides, the CDR3 is TGTGCCAGCAGGCAACAGCGACAGCCCCAGCATTTT.

J is TRBJ1-2 and V is TRBV18; the match to TRBD1 covers 7 bases. Germline CDR1 reads KGHSH; CDR2 reads LQKENI. The CDR3 sequence is 13 residues long. With 5 bases clipped from V and 3 bases from J, the junction kept 3 bases outside the gene matches. Here the CDR3 DNA reads TGTGCCAGCTCAACTCAGGGGGACTATGGCTACACCTTC. Amino acid sequence: CASSTQGDYGYTF.

The V and J genes are TRBV20-1 and TRBJ2-3, with D possibly TRBD1 on 5 matching bases. Between the trimmed V and J ends, which lost 0 bases and 3 bases, there was a span of 10 bases. CDR1 is DFQATT and CDR2 is SNEGSKA in the germline V gene (reference sequence). The CDR3 length is 14 residues. This chain's CDR3 is CSARDGRETDTQYF. CDR3 bases: TGCAGTGCTAGAGATGGCAGGGAAACAGATACGCAGTATTTT.

V usage is TRBV7-8 and J usage is TRBJ2-3; TRBD2 matches 10 bases. The CDR3 runs to 16 residues. CDR1 is SGHVS, CDR2 FQNEAQ, per germline. Trimming at V came to 6 bases and at J to 1 base, leaving 7 bases not matched to a gene. The CDR3 bases are TGTGCCAGCAGTTTCACAAGCGGGAGGGGCACAGATACGCAGTATTTT. This translates into CASSFTSGRGTDTQYF.

Ten or more counts support this clonotype. The rearrangement joins TRBV10-3 to TRBJ1-5; the D gene is possibly TRBD1 (5 bases). Germline V gene sequence: CDR1 ENHRY, CDR2 SYGVKD. Trimming took off 0 bases at V and 2 bases at J, with 14 bases between the two ends. CDR3 length: 17 amino acids. CDR3 region: CAISESRGNGGNQPQHF. DNA of the CDR3: TGTGCCATCAGTGAGTCGAGGGGAAATGGGGGCAATCAGCCCCAGCATTTT.

This clonotype was observed at least ten times. V and J are TRBV2 and TRBJ2-1, with 7 bases aligning to TRBD2. The CDR3 length is 13 residues. After removal of 5 bases from V and 6 bases from J, the junction contained 4 bases not matched to a gene. Germline-derived CDR1 and CDR2 are SNHLY and FYNNEI. The CDR3 protein is CASSPGLLNEQFF. Here the CDR3 DNA reads TGTGCCAGCAGTCCGGGACTACTCAATGAGCAGTTCTTC.

The table lists this clonotype with many counts. The rearrangement uses TRBV12-3 or TRBV12-4 and TRBJ2-5, with a tentative D call TRBD2 (5 bases). CDR3 length: 14 amino acids. V was cut by 2 bases and J by 2 bases, with 9 bases left in between. CDR3 sequence: CASSLNSGQETQYF. The DNA of the CDR3 is TGTGCCAGCAGTTTAAACAGCGGACAAGAGACCCAGTACTTC.

This clonotype was seen only a few times. This rearrangement joins TRBV7-9 to TRBJ1-2; D is undetermined. Per the germline V gene, CDR1 is SEHNR and CDR2 is FQNEAQ (reference sequence). The CDR3 has 13 residues. V was cut by 4 bases and J by 5 bases, with 11 bases left in between. As DNA, the CDR3 is TGTGCCAGCAGCTCGAACCTAATTTATGGCTACACCTTC. Encoded protein: CASSSNLIYGYTF.

This clonotype was seen just once. The chain carries TRBV20-1 and TRBJ1-2; D uncertain. The V and J ends lost 4 bases and 4 bases respectively, with 16 bases between them. The CDR3 runs 14 residues. The germline CDR1 and CDR2 sequences are DFQATT and SNEGSKA (reference sequence). Written as DNA, the CDR3 is TGCAGTGCTACCCTCCCATTTTTCGGCTATGGCTACACCTTC. Translating it yields CSATLPFFGYGYTF.

At least ten counts were recorded for this clonotype. The rearrangement uses TRBV7-2 and TRBJ1-4; no reliable D call. The CDR3 covers 14 residues. The germline CDR1 and CDR2 sequences are SGHTA and FQGNSA. Trimming stripped 2 bases from V and 5 bases from J, with 9 bases between. The CDR3 coding sequence is TGTGCCAGCAGCTTAAACAGAATGAATGAAAAACTGTTTTTT. Encoded protein: CASSLNRMNEKLFF. Full variable domain (remainder filled in from reference TRBV7-2 and TRBJ1-4): GAGVSQSPSNKVTEKGKDVELRCDPISGHTALYWYRQSLGQGLEFLIYFQGNSAPDKSGLPSDRFSAERTGGSVSTLTIQRTQQEDSAVYLCASSLNRMNEKLFFGSGTQLSVL.

This clonotype appeared a few times. The V gene is TRBV20-1, the J gene TRBJ1-5, with no clear D. V lost 5 bases, J lost 0 bases, and 5 bases lay in between. From germline, CDR1 is DFQATT and CDR2 SNEGSKA (reference sequence). There are 12 residues in the CDR3. This chain's CDR3 is CSARRSNQPQHF. DNA for the CDR3: TGCAGTGCTCGCCGTAGCAATCAGCCCCAGCATTTT.

This clonotype has just a few counts. This chain uses TRBV5-5 with TRBJ2-7, with 8 nucleotides matching TRBD1. This CDR3 contains 15 residues. CDR1 is SGHKS, CDR2 YYEKEE, per germline (reference sequence). V trimming: 2 bases; J trimming: 3 bases; junction bases outside the gene matches: 7. Written as DNA, the CDR3 is TGTGCCAGCAGCTTCTCCGGGACAGGATACTACGAGCAGTACTTC. As protein: CASSFSGTGYYEQYF.

This chain uses TRBV6-4 with TRBJ2-3; 8 positions match TRBD2. V lost 8 bases, J lost 5 bases, and 9 bases stayed unmatched. The CDR3 contains 14 residues. From germline, CDR1 is MRHNA and CDR2 SNTAGT. CDR3 sequence reads: CASSRGGREDTQYF. The CDR3 DNA follows: TGTGCCAGCTCCCGGGGGGGCCGGGAAGATACGCAGTATTTT.